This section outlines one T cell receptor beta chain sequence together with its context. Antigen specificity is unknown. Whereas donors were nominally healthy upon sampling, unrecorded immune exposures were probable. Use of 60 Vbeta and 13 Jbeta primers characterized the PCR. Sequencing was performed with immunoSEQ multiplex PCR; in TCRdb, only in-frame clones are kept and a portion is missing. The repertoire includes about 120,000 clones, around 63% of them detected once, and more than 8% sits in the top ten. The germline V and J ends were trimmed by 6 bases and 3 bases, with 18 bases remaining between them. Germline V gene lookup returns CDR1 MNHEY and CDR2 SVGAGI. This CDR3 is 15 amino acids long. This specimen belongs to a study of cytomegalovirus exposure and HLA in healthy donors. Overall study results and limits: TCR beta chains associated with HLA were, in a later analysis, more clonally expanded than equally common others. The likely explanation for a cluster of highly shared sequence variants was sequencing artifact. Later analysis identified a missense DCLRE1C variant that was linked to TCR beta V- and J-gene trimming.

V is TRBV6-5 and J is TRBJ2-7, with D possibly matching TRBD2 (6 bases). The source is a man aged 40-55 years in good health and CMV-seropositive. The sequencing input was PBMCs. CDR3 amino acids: CASRPWDFGNYEQYF. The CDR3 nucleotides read TGTGCCAGCAGACCCTGGGACTTCGGGAACTACGAGCAGTACTTC.